The 17 T cell receptor beta chains given below trace back to one sample, sequenced in a study of blood T cell repertoires in COVID-19. TCRdb keeps only in-frame clones here, not all; method: immunoSEQ multiplex PCR. The table shows some 190,000 clones, with 80% occurring only once. Sample: peripheral blood. Source of these receptors: a man aged 60-69 years with acute or convalescent COVID-19.

The V call is TRBV12-3 or TRBV12-4, the J call TRBJ2-5, with 7 bases fitting TRBD1. V dropped 5 bases and J dropped 11; count of bases not matched to a gene: 8. The CDR3 covers 12 residues. The chain's CDR3 is CASSPTGQVQYF. Here the CDR3 DNA reads TGTGCCAGCAGTCCGACCGGACAGGTTCAGTACTTC.

The chain is built from TRBV11-3 and TRBJ2-4; possible D gene TRBD1, 5 bases. Between the trimmed V and J ends, which lost 0 bases and 0 bases, there was a span of 15 bases. Germline CDR1 and CDR2: SGHNT and YENEEA. The CDR3 has 18 amino acids. In DNA form, the CDR3 reads TGTGCCAGCAGCTTAGACCCCTGGACAATCCGAGCCAAAAACATTCAGTACTTC. This sequence encodes CASSLDPWTIRAKNIQYF.

V gene TRBV12-5 combines with J gene TRBJ1-2; D unresolved. CDR1 is LGHNT and CDR2 is FRNRAP in the germline V gene. Trimming left V 7 bases short and J 1 base short, with 13 bases between. This CDR3 contains 14 residues. CDR3 sequence: CASAPHEVNYGYTF. CDR3 coding DNA: TGTGCTAGTGCCCCCCACGAGGTTAACTATGGCTACACCTTC.

The V and J genes are TRBV20-1 and TRBJ2-1; possible D gene TRBD2, 5 bases. From germline, CDR1 is DFQATT and CDR2 SNEGSKA (reference sequence). Trimming took 3 bases from V and 6 from J, leaving 15 bases between them. The CDR3 is 14 amino acids. CDR3 region: CSASFGLSSNEQFF. The DNA of the CDR3 is TGCAGTGCTAGTTTCGGACTCTCTTCCAATGAGCAGTTCTTC.

The chain is built from TRBV4-1 and TRBJ2-7; D may be TRBD1 (5 bases). This CDR3 spans 16 amino acids. Deletions cut 4 bases from V and 1 base from J, with 17 bases between. Germline assignment: CDR1 MGHRA and CDR2 YSYEKL. In nucleotides, the CDR3 is TGCGCCAGCAGCCCAATAGGGGCGGTATCGTCCTACGAGCAGTACTTC. The encoded protein is CASSPIGAVSSYEQYF.

The V gene is TRBV5-4, the J gene TRBJ2-5; TRBD2 matches 7 bases. The CDR3 consists of 14 residues. Germline CDR1 reads SGHNT; CDR2 reads YYREEE (reference sequence). V dropped 3 bases and J dropped 3; count of bases not matched to a gene: 5. This CDR3 reads CASSYSGGEETQYF. DNA for the CDR3: TGTGCCAGCAGCTATTCGGGAGGAGAAGAGACCCAGTACTTC.

This clone was detected only a few times. In DNA form, the CDR3 reads TGCAGCGCCGCCAACAGGGGACTCACTGAAGCTTTCTTT. It yields the protein CSAANRGLTEAFF. The V and J genes are TRBV29-1 and TRBJ1-1, with 7 positions matching TRBD1. Germline assignment: CDR1 SQVTM and CDR2 ANQGSEA. This CDR3 contains 13 residues. The ends lost 7 bases at V and 4 bases at J; junction bases unmatched: 9. Using reference TRBV29-1 and TRBJ1-1 for the parts outside the CDR3, the full variable domain is SAVISQKPSRDICQRGTSLTIQCQVDSQVTMMFWYRQQPGQSLTLIATANQGSEATYESGFVIDKFPISRPNLTFSTLTVSNMSPEDSSIYLCSAANRGLTEAFFGQGTRLTVV.

The genes are TRBV5-6 and TRBJ2-7, with 10 bases aligning to TRBD1. V shed 3 bases and J 5 bases; nucleotides not matched to a gene: 5. The CDR3 spans 14 residues. In germline, CDR1 is SGHDT, CDR2 YYEEEE. In DNA form, the CDR3 reads TGTGCCAGCAGCTCCGAGGACAGGGGGGACGAGCAGTACTTC. It yields the protein CASSSEDRGDEQYF.

This clone was recorded once. The chain is built from TRBV30 and TRBJ1-4; tentative D call: TRBD1 (6 bases). With 3 bases removed from V and 0 bases from J, the gap between germline ends came to 20 bases. The CDR3 sequence is 18 residues long. CDR1 and CDR2 from the germline V gene are GTSNPN and SVGIG (reference sequence). Written as DNA, the CDR3 is TGTGCCTGGAGGGGAAACAGGGACATCAATGCAACTAATGAAAAACTGTTTTTT. Translation: CAWRGNRDINATNEKLFF.

The chain uses TRBV30 and TRBJ1-6; maybe TRBD1 (6 bases). This CDR3 region has 15 residues. Trimming cost V 7 bases and J 7 bases, with 20 bases left between them. Germline lookup yields CDR1 GTSNPN and CDR2 SVGIG (reference sequence). In nucleotides, the CDR3 is TGTGCCTATAACAGGGAATTATATGTGAATTCACCCCTCCACTTT. Protein: CAYNRELYVNSPLHF.

The chain couples TRBV4-3 to TRBJ1-3, with D maybe TRBD1 (6 bases). There are 18 residues in the CDR3. CDR1 is LGHNA and CDR2 is YSLEER in the germline V gene. V was pared by 3 bases and J by 2 bases, with 20 bases between. CDR3 sequence: CASSQGGGHGSAGNTIYF. The DNA for the CDR3 is TGCGCCAGCAGCCAGGGGGGGGGACACGGGAGTGCTGGAAACACCATATATTTT.

The chain has TRBV12-3 or TRBV12-4 and TRBJ1-2, with 7 bases lining up with TRBD1. With V trimmed by 4 bases and J by 6 bases, 5 bases remained unmatched. CDR3 length: 13 residues. The CDR3 region has the DNA TGTGCCAGCAGTTACCAGGGGGTGCATGGCTACACCTTC. Its translation: CASSYQGVHGYTF.

The chain couples TRBV11-2 to TRBJ2-7, with D maybe TRBD2 (6 bases). Per the germline V gene, CDR1 is SGHAT and CDR2 is FQNNGV. V lost 0 bases and J lost 6, with 12 bases in between. The CDR3 spans 14 residues. CDR3 in amino acids: CASSLEYGSGEQYF. The CDR3 nucleotides are TGTGCCAGCAGCTTAGAATACGGGAGTGGCGAGCAGTACTTC.

The chain uses TRBV7-2 and TRBJ2-7; D unresolved. The CDR3 extends over 13 amino acids. The ends were cut back, 5 bases at V and 1 base at J, with 9 bases in the middle. Germline V gives CDR1 SGHTA, CDR2 FQGNSA. The CDR3 sequence is CASSARTSYEQYF. The CDR3 bases are TGTGCCAGCAGCGCCAGAACGTCCTACGAGCAGTACTTC.

J is TRBJ1-2 and V is TRBV5-1; TRBD1 is a possible D gene (5 bases). Germline CDR1 is SGHRS and CDR2 is YFSETQ. Trimming cost V 3 bases and J 2 bases, with 20 bases left between them. This CDR3 is built from 17 residues. CDR3 coding DNA: TGCGCCAGCAGCTCGGATTTCCAGGGATTCCGAAACTATGGCTACACCTTC. Its translation is CASSSDFQGFRNYGYTF.

The V gene is TRBV5-4, the J gene TRBJ2-3, with 7 bases aligning to TRBD2. With 1 base clipped from V and 3 bases from J, the junction kept 5 bases outside the gene matches. This CDR3 has 15 residues. The germline CDR1 and CDR2 sequences are SGHNT and YYREEE (reference sequence). The CDR3 here is CASSLSQAGTDTQYF. The DNA of the CDR3 is TGTGCCAGCAGCTTGTCTCAAGCGGGGACAGATACGCAGTATTTT.

This rearrangement joins TRBV6-5 to TRBJ1-1, with D maybe TRBD1 (5 bases). Between the trimmed V and J ends, which lost 7 bases and 4 bases, there was a span of 10 bases. CDR1 and CDR2 from the germline V gene are MNHEY and SVGAGI. The CDR3 runs to 12 residues. CDR3 loop: CASNDRTTEAFF. For the CDR3, the DNA is TGTGCCAGCAACGACAGAACCACTGAAGCTTTCTTT.